The source of this TCR beta chain is a study of blood T cell repertoires in COVID-19. Study-level background: T cells, B-cell-depleted T cells, or PBMCs supplied cDNA or gDNA.

All exposed participants met a person with COVID-19 within 2 weeks before entering the study. The germline V and J ends were trimmed by 4 bases and 12 bases, with 10 bases remaining between them. The CDR3 is made up of 11 amino acids. Germline assignment: CDR1 MDHEN and CDR2 SYDVKM. Original data processing: Nucleated cell number was recorded as an estimate derived from reference gene primer amplification. Data came from immunoSEQ multiplex PCR; TCRdb stores just in-frame clones and leaves some out. That table supplies the V and J calls and clone size; D and trimming were determined from the DNA. The sample consists of 180,000 or so clones, 60% to 80% of them appearing once.

This rearrangement joins TRBV28 to TRBJ2-1, with D perhaps matching TRBD1 (5 bases). Sequencing was carried out using PBMCs or T cells enriched from blood (not recorded which). The origin of this receptor is a man in his sixties who had been exposed to COVID-19. CDR3 region: CASSSRQLQFF. CDR3 bases: TGTGCCAGCAGTTCCCGACAGTTGCAGTTCTTC.